Sequencing of this TCR beta chain was carried out in a study of cytomegalovirus exposure and HLA in healthy donors. In the study overall: When 350 to 500 donors were genotyped, roughly 80% of them were found to fall in the Caucasian-associated ancestry cluster.

PCR was performed using 60 Vbeta and 13 Jbeta primers. The protocol was immunoSEQ multiplex PCR, while the TCRdb copy is restricted to in-frame clones and leaves out a portion. Among 110,000 to 150,000 clones listed, around 75% were seen once. This clone was seen a handful of times. The sample comprised PBMCs. The receptor was derived from a man aged 55-75 years in good health and CMV-seronegative.

The CDR3 DNA follows: TGTGCCACCAGCAGATCGAGGCAGGGTGAACTGTTTTTT. This codes for CATSRSRQGELFF. The chain has TRBV15 and TRBJ1-4; perhaps TRBD1 as D (5 bases). V was shortened by 2 bases and J by 12 bases, with 13 bases between the two germline ends. The CDR3 consists of 13 residues. CDR1 LNHNV and CDR2 YYDKDF come from the germline V gene (reference sequence). Combining the CDR3 with reference TRBV15 and TRBJ1-4 gives the whole variable domain DAMVIQNPRYQVTQFGKPVTLSCSQTLNHNVMYWYQQKSSQAPKLLFHYYDKDFNNEADTPDNFQSRRPNTSFCFLDIRSPGLGDTAMYLCATSRSRQGELFFGSGTQLSVL.